This is a list of T cell receptor beta chains from one sample in a study of radiotherapy plus CTLA-4 blockade in lung cancer. Measured with immunoSEQ multiplex PCR; TCRdb has only the in-frame clones, and not every one. This table holds some 100,000 clones, around four fifths found once. Source: peripheral blood, taken from a patient treated with radiotherapy plus ipilimumab. These receptors originate from a human donor with non-small cell lung cancer that progressed on radiotherapy plus ipilimumab. Each CDR3 is given with its conserved first and last residue. The D gene is left open where the match is weak. The size entry is marked missing in some rows and otherwise reads once, few, many or a size class.

V: TRBV6-5; J: TRBJ2-7; D: TRBD1; size: NA; CDR3: CASSRTGGTGYEQYF; DNA: TGTGCCAGCAGTAGGACAGGGGGCACGGGCTACGAGCAGTACTTC
V: TRBV18; J: TRBJ1-4; D: NA; size: few; CDR3: CASSPFPGVEDEKLFF; DNA: TGTGCCAGCTCACCCTTTCCAGGGGTAGAGGATGAAAAACTGTTTTTT
V: TRBV28; J: TRBJ1-1; D: TRBD1; size: NA; CDR3: CASSPPTGTGTEAFF; DNA: TGTGCCAGCAGTCCCCCCACCGGGACAGGCACTGAAGCTTTCTTT
V: TRBV30; J: TRBJ2-4; D: NA; size: NA; CDR3: CAWSPRAGNYLAKNIQYF; DNA: TGTGCCTGGAGTCCGAGGGCAGGGAATTATCTAGCCAAAAACATTCAGTACTTC
V: TRBV30; J: TRBJ1-2; D: NA; size: NA; CDR3: CAWRGGQVANYGYTF; DNA: TGTGCCTGGAGGGGAGGACAAGTCGCCAACTATGGCTACACCTTC
V: TRBV7-4; J: TRBJ2-5; D: NA; size: NA; CDR3: CASSRPESGKETQYF; DNA: TGTGCCAGCAGCCGCCCAGAAAGCGGCAAAGAGACCCAGTACTTC
V: TRBV5-5; J: TRBJ1-6; D: NA; size: NA; CDR3: CASSPHQGAQGGAPLHF; DNA: TGTGCCAGCAGCCCACATCAAGGGGCACAGGGCGGGGCACCCCTCCACTTT
V: TRBV7-9; J: TRBJ2-7; D: NA; size: NA; CDR3: CASSPDGSSYEQYF; DNA: TGTGCCAGCAGCCCGGACGGTAGCTCCTACGAGCAGTACTTC
V: TRBV5-4; J: TRBJ2-7; D: NA; size: NA; CDR3: CASSPSQGLREQYF; DNA: TGTGCCAGCAGCCCTTCCCAGGGCCTCCGCGAGCAGTACTTC
V: TRBV5-1; J: TRBJ2-7; D: NA; size: NA; CDR3: CASSLDGRGGASGYEQYF; DNA: TGCGCCAGCAGCTTGGATGGTAGGGGCGGTGCGAGCGGCTACGAGCAGTACTTC
V: TRBV6-5; J: TRBJ1-1; D: TRBD1; size: NA; CDR3: CASSRDREGAFF; DNA: TGTGCCAGCAGCAGAGACAGGGAGGGAGCTTTCTTT
V: TRBV5-1; J: TRBJ2-2; D: TRBD1; size: NA; CDR3: CASSTGGNTGELFF; DNA: TGCGCCAGCAGTACAGGGGGGAACACCGGGGAGCTGTTTTTT
V: TRBV7-9; J: TRBJ1-2; D: NA; size: NA; CDR3: CASSLGPGNYGYTF; DNA: TGTGCCAGCAGCTTAGGTCCGGGAAACTATGGCTACACCTTC
V: TRBV30; J: TRBJ1-5; D: NA; size: NA; CDR3: CAWSSGTSNQPQHF; DNA: TGTGCCTGGAGTTCCGGCACCTCCAATCAGCCCCAGCATTTT
V: TRBV6-6; J: TRBJ2-7; D: TRBD1; size: NA; CDR3: CASSQPGQGSYEQYF; DNA: TGTGCCAGCAGTCAGCCGGGACAGGGCTCCTACGAGCAGTACTTC
V: TRBV4-3; J: TRBJ2-7; D: TRBD2; size: NA; CDR3: CASSQELAGAIYEQYF; DNA: TGCGCCAGCAGCCAAGAGCTAGCGGGGGCCATCTACGAGCAGTACTTC
V: TRBV7-3; J: TRBJ1-1; D: TRBD1; size: NA; CDR3: CASSPAGGNTEAFF; DNA: TGTGCCAGCAGCCCGGCAGGGGGTAACACTGAAGCTTTCTTT
V: TRBV5-6; J: TRBJ1-4; D: NA; size: NA; CDR3: CASSFAAGFGRTNEKLFF; DNA: TGTGCCAGCAGCTTTGCTGCGGGGTTTGGTAGAACTAATGAAAAACTGTTTTTT
V: TRBV6-5; J: TRBJ1-1; D: NA; size: once; CDR3: CASRRDRHTEAFF; DNA: TGTGCCAGCAGGAGGGATCGGCACACTGAAGCTTTCTTT
V: TRBV9; J: TRBJ1-5; D: NA; size: NA; CDR3: CASSVADSNQPQHF; DNA: TGTGCCAGCAGCGTAGCAGATAGCAATCAGCCCCAGCATTTT